What follows is one TCR beta chain and its context. Its antigen remains unidentified. The sample comes from a study of T-cell memory formation after mild COVID-19. V lost 6 bases and J lost 6; bases outside the gene matches: 4. The CDR3 is 13 residues long. Germline CDR1 and CDR2: ENHRY and SYGVKD. Study observations and caveats: Memory cells collected pre-infection included some clones that later responded, suggesting cross-reactive memory joined. CD4/CD8 balance characterized clones contracting day 15 to 85, and CD4+ skew characterized later expanders. Mainly in CM and EM were contracting CD4+ clones; CD8+ were in EMRA.

Barcoded TCR alpha and TCR beta cDNA libraries with UMIs came from 5'RACE using constant-segment primers. TCRdb redid the calling of the 5' RACE reads with MiXCR, one entry per CDR3 protein. Of about 610,000 distinct CDR3 sequences in the sample, approximately 15% were seen once. The receptor's source is an adult woman who had mild COVID-19 (a few samples of this study predate the infection). Cell type and time point are not known. J is TRBJ2-3 and V is TRBV10-3, with 9 bases aligning to TRBD1. Source material: PBMCs or a T cell subset sorted from them (not recorded which). The CDR3 DNA reads TGTGCCATCAGCTGGACAGGGGACGATACGCAGTATTTT. Amino acids: CAISWTGDDTQYF.